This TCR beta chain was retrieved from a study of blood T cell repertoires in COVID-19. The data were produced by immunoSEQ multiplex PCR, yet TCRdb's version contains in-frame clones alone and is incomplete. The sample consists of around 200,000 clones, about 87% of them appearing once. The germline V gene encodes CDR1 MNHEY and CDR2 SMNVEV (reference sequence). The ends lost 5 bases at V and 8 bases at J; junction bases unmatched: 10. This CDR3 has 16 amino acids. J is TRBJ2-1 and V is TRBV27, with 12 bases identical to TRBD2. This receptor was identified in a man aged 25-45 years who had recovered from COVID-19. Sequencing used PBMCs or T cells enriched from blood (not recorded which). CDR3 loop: CASSAPSGRAVDEQFF. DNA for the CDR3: TGTGCCAGCAGTGCACCTAGCGGGAGGGCCGTCGATGAGCAGTTCTTC.